One and the same sample provided the 27 T cell receptor beta chains below, sequenced in a study of T cell responses to AZD1222 COVID-19 vaccine. The assay was immunoSEQ multiplex PCR, and TCRdb's table has in-frame clones only and misses some. The sample has 90,000 to 120,000 clones, 87% seen once; the top ten hold 4.5% to 5.5%. The sample was peripheral blood, taken 28 days after the second AZD1222 dose. All receptors derive from an adult who received the AZD1222 COVID-19 vaccine.

The chain combines TRBV5-4 with TRBJ1-1, with D perhaps matching TRBD1 (6 bases). V lost 7 bases and J 1 base, leaving 11 bases between the germline ends. Germline V gives CDR1 SGHNT, CDR2 YYREEE (reference sequence). The CDR3 sequence is 13 residues long. This CDR3 reads CASRGRTNTEAFF. Here the CDR3 DNA reads TGTGCCAGCCGGGGGCGGACGAACACTGAAGCTTTCTTT. Using reference TRBV5-4 and TRBJ1-1 for the parts outside the CDR3, the full variable domain is ETGVTQSPTHLIKTRGQQVTLRCSSQSGHNTVSWYQQALGQGPQFIFQYYREEENGRGNFPPRFSGLQFPNYSSELNVNALELDDSALYLCASRGRTNTEAFFGQGTRLTVV.

This rearrangement joins TRBV7-8 to TRBJ2-7; 13 nucleotides match TRBD2. The CDR3 sequence is 15 residues long. The V gene end was trimmed by 5 bases and the J gene end by 2 bases; junction bases not matched to a gene: 3. Germline assignment: CDR1 SGHVS and CDR2 FQNEAQ. The CDR3 DNA sequence: TGTGCCAGCAGCCCACTAGCGGGGGGGACCTACGAGCAGTACTTC. Amino acids: CASSPLAGGTYEQYF.

Concerning this clone itself: At one boundary the junction diverges from the germline segment, which might be a read error. V gene TRBV12-3 or TRBV12-4 combines with J gene TRBJ2-7; D is undetermined. The CDR3 is made up of 13 amino acids. The DNA for the CDR3 is TGTGCCAGCAGCTTAGGACCCTTGACCGAGCAGTACTTC. Encoded protein: CASSLGPLTEQYF.

This clone was observed a single time. The chain joins TRBV25-1 to TRBJ2-7; TRBD2 might be the D (5 bases). Germline V gene data show CDR1 as MGHDK and CDR2 as SYGVNS. Trimming left V 2 bases short and J 5 bases short, with 7 bases between. The CDR3 loop spans 12 amino acids. The CDR3 spells CASSEGRDEQYF. The CDR3 DNA is TGTGCCAGCAGTGAAGGGCGGGACGAGCAGTACTTC.

The gene calls are TRBV9 and TRBJ1-5; D is unresolved. The V gene's germline CDR1 is SGDLS and CDR2 YYNGEE. Between the trimmed V and J ends, which lost 2 bases and 4 bases, there was a span of 13 bases. The CDR3 is 15 amino acids. CDR3 loop: CASSVDPGLNQPQHF. CDR3 sequence (DNA): TGTGCCAGCAGCGTTGATCCGGGCCTAAATCAGCCCCAGCATTTT.

The genes are TRBV25-1 and TRBJ1-1; D call uncertain. Between the trimmed V and J ends, which lost 3 bases and 3 bases, there was a span of 5 bases. The CDR3 has 12 residues. Germline V lookup: CDR1 MGHDK, CDR2 SYGVNS. CDR3: CASSDPYTEAFF. The CDR3 DNA reads as TGTGCCAGCAGTGACCCTTACACTGAAGCTTTCTTT.

CDR3 sequence reads: CASSRSSNQPQHF. CDR3 DNA: TGTGCCAGCAGCCGGTCCTCAAATCAGCCCCAGCATTTT. The rearrangement uses TRBV7-8 and TRBJ1-5; D is uncertain. The CDR3 loop spans 13 amino acids. Deletions cut 5 bases from V and 4 bases from J, with 9 bases between. Germline V lookup: CDR1 SGHVS, CDR2 FQNEAQ.

The V and J genes are TRBV3-1 (or the pseudogene TRBV3-2) and TRBJ1-1; no definite D call. Germline CDR1 is LGHDT and CDR2 is YNNKEL (reference sequence). The germline V and J ends were trimmed by 2 bases and 3 bases, with 10 bases remaining between them. There are 14 residues in the CDR3. CDR3 sequence: CASSQLPQDTEAFF. The CDR3 bases are TGTGCCAGCAGCCAACTCCCCCAGGACACTGAAGCTTTCTTT.

Here the CDR3 reads CASSFGQPETQYF. The CDR3 bases are TGCGCCAGCAGCTTTGGTCAGCCGGAGACCCAGTACTTC. This chain joins TRBV5-1 and TRBJ2-5; D uncertain. CDR1 SGHRS and CDR2 YFSETQ come from the germline V gene. V was shortened by 2 bases and J by 5 bases, with 10 bases between the two germline ends. This CDR3 has 13 amino acids.

V gene TRBV6-5 combines with J gene TRBJ1-2, with 11 bases matching TRBD1. The CDR3 spans 13 residues. Germline V gene sequence: CDR1 MNHEY, CDR2 SVGAGI. V shed 8 bases and J 4 bases; nucleotides not matched to a gene: 3. The CDR3 nucleotides read TGTGCCAGCCAGGGACAGGGGGGCTATGGCTACACCTTC. This sequence encodes CASQGQGGYGYTF.

The chain has TRBV4-1 and TRBJ2-7; 8 positions agree with TRBD1. With V trimmed by 0 bases and J by 5 bases, 6 bases remained unmatched. The CDR3 length is 15 residues. Germline V gives CDR1 MGHRA, CDR2 YSYEKL. Written as DNA, the CDR3 is TGCGCCAGCAGCCAAGATGGGCAGGGGGCCGACGAGCAGTACTTC. Its protein product is CASSQDGQGADEQYF.

CDR3 region: CASSWDKDQPQHF. CDR3 bases: TGTGCCAGCAGCTGGGACAAAGATCAGCCCCAGCATTTT. The chain couples TRBV5-5 to TRBJ1-5; tentative D call: TRBD1 (6 bases). CDR1 is SGHKS and CDR2 is YYEKEE in the germline V gene (reference sequence). Trimming stripped 3 bases from V and 5 bases from J, with 9 bases between. The CDR3 length is 13 residues.

V and J are TRBV19 and TRBJ1-1, with 7 positions matching TRBD1. From germline, CDR1 is LNHDA and CDR2 SQIVND (reference sequence). The CDR3 contains 13 residues. Unmatched junction bases numbered 9, after V lost 8 bases and J lost 6 bases. DNA of the CDR3: TGTGCCAGTCGGAGACAGGGAGCTGCTGAAGCTTTCTTT. Translation gives CASRRQGAAEAFF.

The rearrangement links TRBV19 to TRBJ1-1; a possible D gene is TRBD1 (6 bases). Between the trimmed V and J ends, which lost 2 bases and 0 bases, there was a span of 13 bases. Germline CDR1 and CDR2: LNHDA and SQIVND (reference sequence). This CDR3 contains 16 residues. The CDR3 reads CASSIWDTRVNTEAFF. The CDR3 DNA reads as TGTGCCAGTAGTATATGGGACACACGTGTGAACACTGAAGCTTTCTTT.

This clone was recorded once. The rearrangement uses TRBV3-1 (or the pseudogene TRBV3-2) and TRBJ2-1; 10 nucleotides line up with TRBD1. Germline V gives CDR1 LGHDT, CDR2 YNNKEL (reference sequence). The CDR3 consists of 15 residues. V lost 4 bases and J lost 7; bases outside the gene matches: 7. The DNA of the CDR3 is TGTGCCAGCAGCCCCCGGGACAGGGGTCGAAATGAGCAGTTCTTC. The encoded protein is CASSPRDRGRNEQFF.

This clone was seen a few times. V and J are TRBV10-3 and TRBJ2-6, with TRBD2 identical over 9 bases. CDR1 and CDR2 from the germline V gene are ENHRY and SYGVKD. V lost 4 bases and J lost 0; bases outside the gene matches: 7. This CDR3 has 18 amino acids. The CDR3 loop is CAISAKVAGVSGANVLTF. CDR3 sequence (DNA): TGTGCCATCAGTGCAAAGGTAGCGGGGGTCTCTGGGGCCAACGTCCTGACTTTC.

V and J are TRBV30 and TRBJ1-5, with D perhaps matching TRBD1 (5 bases). Germline values: CDR1 GTSNPN, CDR2 SVGIG (reference sequence). V lost 1 base, J lost 7 bases, and 14 bases lay in between. CDR3 length equals 14 residues. CDR3: CAWSEGNQRQPQHF. The CDR3 nucleotides read TGTGCCTGGAGTGAGGGGAATCAACGCCAGCCCCAGCATTTT. The full variable domain, rest sourced from reference TRBV30 and TRBJ1-5, is SQTIHQWPATLVQPVGSPLSLECTVEGTSNPNLYWYRQAAGRGLQLLFYSVGIGQISSEVPQNLSASRPQDRQFILSSKKLLLSDSGFYLCAWSEGNQRQPQHFGDGTRLSIL.

The chain employs TRBV5-1 and TRBJ1-2; D gene ambiguous. Germline assignment: CDR1 SGHRS and CDR2 YFSETQ. The CDR3 contains 13 residues. The V gene lost 3 bases and the J gene lost 6 bases, with 12 bases spanning the gap. This CDR3 is CASSSPGADGYTF. The CDR3 coding sequence is TGCGCCAGCAGCTCTCCGGGCGCCGATGGCTACACCTTC.

V is TRBV5-1 and J is TRBJ2-2; 11 bases align to TRBD2. The CDR3 length is 16 residues. Germline V gives CDR1 SGHRS, CDR2 YFSETQ. The trim removed 4 bases at V and 4 bases at J, leaving 6 bases unmatched. This CDR3 reads CASSELAGAGTGELFF. In DNA form, the CDR3 reads TGCGCCAGCAGCGAACTAGCGGGGGCGGGCACCGGGGAGCTGTTTTTT.

This clone was counted between two and nine times. The chain uses TRBV7-6 and TRBJ1-6, with D perhaps TRBD1 (5 bases). The CDR3 runs to 15 residues. Trimming took 1 base from V and 7 from J, leaving 11 bases between them. The V gene's germline CDR1 is SGHVS and CDR2 FNYEAQ. CDR3 loop: CASSLDGGDNSPLHF. The CDR3 DNA reads TGTGCCAGCAGCTTAGATGGGGGGGACAATTCACCCCTCCACTTT.

This sequence joins TRBV2 and TRBJ1-5; maybe TRBD1 (5 bases). CDR1 and CDR2 from the germline V gene are SNHLY and FYNNEI. There are 14 residues in the CDR3. V lost 4 bases to trimming and J lost 4 bases, with 11 bases between them. The CDR3 is CASSGRGANQPQHF. The CDR3 DNA reads TGTGCCAGCAGTGGGAGGGGAGCTAATCAGCCCCAGCATTTT.

The chain carries TRBV2 and TRBJ1-4; tentatively, D is TRBD1 (5 bases). From germline, CDR1 is SNHLY and CDR2 FYNNEI. V lost 3 bases and J lost 4, with 9 bases in between. This CDR3 spans 14 amino acids. DNA for the CDR3: TGTGCCAGCAGTGAGCGTCAGGGTAATGAAAAACTGTTTTTT. Translating it yields CASSERQGNEKLFF.

The V gene is TRBV18, the J gene TRBJ1-2, with no clear D. Germline loops: CDR1 KGHSH, CDR2 LQKENI. The V end was cut by 6 bases, the J end by 2 bases, with 16 bases between. This CDR3 has 15 amino acids. The CDR3 sequence is CASSPVGQENYGYTF. The CDR3 nucleotides are TGTGCCAGCTCCCCTGTCGGCCAGGAGAACTATGGCTACACCTTC. Filled out from reference TRBV18 and TRBJ1-2, the complete variable domain reads NAGVMQNPRHLVRRRGQEARLRCSPMKGHSHVYWYRQLPEEGLKFMVYLQKENIIDESGMPKERFSAEFPKEGPSILRIQQVVRGDSAAYFCASSPVGQENYGYTFGSGTRLTVV.

The V and J genes are TRBV6-5 and TRBJ1-2; D call uncertain. Germline loops: CDR1 MNHEY, CDR2 SVGAGI. The CDR3 sequence is 13 residues long. V was clipped by 2 bases and J by 1 base, with 5 bases between them. CDR3 in amino acids: CASSYGLNYGYTF. The CDR3 bases are TGTGCCAGCAGTTACGGGCTTAACTATGGCTACACCTTC.

The chain uses TRBV9 and TRBJ2-7; D ambiguous. Germline V gene data show CDR1 as SGDLS and CDR2 as YYNGEE. The CDR3 covers 13 residues. Trimming shortened V by 0 bases and J by 1 base, and 5 bases separated the two germline ends. CDR3 in amino acids: CASSVVDSYEQYF. CDR3 in DNA: TGTGCCAGCAGCGTAGTGGATTCCTACGAGCAGTACTTC.

This clone was seen a single time. This sequence joins TRBV19 and TRBJ1-6, with TRBD1 matching over 7 bases. The V gene's germline CDR1 is LNHDA and CDR2 SQIVND (reference sequence). V trimming: 4 bases; J trimming: 7 bases; junction bases outside the gene matches: 7. CDR3 length equals 15 residues. CDR3 sequence reads: CASSTWTGTNSPLHF. CDR3 coding DNA: TGTGCCAGTAGTACCTGGACAGGAACCAATTCACCCCTCCACTTT.

The CDR3 is CASSFQGANGNQPQHF. CDR3 nucleotide sequence: TGTGCCAGCAGCTTTCAGGGGGCAAATGGCAATCAGCCCCAGCATTTT. The chain joins TRBV5-4 to TRBJ1-5; 8 nucleotides line up with TRBD1. The CDR3 has 16 amino acids. Trimming cost V 2 bases and J 2 bases; bases outside gene matches: 6. Germline assignment: CDR1 SGHNT and CDR2 YYREEE (reference sequence).